One sample yielded the 17 T cell receptor beta chains listed below, sequenced in a study of vaccination and CD4 T cells after COVID-19. CD4+ T cells that had been cultured provided DNA sequenced with the Oncomine TCR Beta short-read assay. Each CDR3 protein gets one entry after TCRdb re-called the PCR reads with MiXCR. The repertoire holds around 7,100 distinct CDR3 sequences, with approximately 70% as singletons. Their target antigens are unknown. Noted treatment: approximately nine-day PBMC culture with coronavirus spike peptide pools or control peptides (ViraFEST assay). Sequencing was done on a sample of CD4+ T cells from blood, cultured in vitro. Receptors were obtained from a human donor who had recovered from COVID-19.

By share, this clonotype ranks as large. The chain links TRBV14 to TRBJ1-2; TRBD1 matches at 7 bases. Germline CDR1 SGHDN, CDR2 FVKESK. Trimming removed 1 base from V and 8 bases from J; junction bases left unmatched: 13. This CDR3 region has 16 residues. The CDR3 DNA sequence: TGTGCCAGCAGCCAAGGCCTCCCGGGCAGGGGGAGCGGCTACACCTTC. As protein: CASSQGLPGRGSGYTF.

This sequence joins TRBV4-2 and TRBJ2-2; 7 bases are shared with TRBD1. V lost 1 base and J lost 0; bases outside the gene matches: 2. Germline lookup yields CDR1 LGHNA and CDR2 YNFKEQ. CDR3 length equals 16 residues. The CDR3 nucleotides read TGTGCCAGCAGCCAAGGACAGGGCTCGAACACCGGGGAGCTGTTTTTT. Protein product: CASSQGQGSNTGELFF.

This clonotype has just a few counts. This chain joins TRBV6-2 or TRBV6-3 and TRBJ2-1; a possible D gene is TRBD1 (6 bases). This CDR3 is built from 16 residues. The V gene's germline CDR1 is MNHEY and CDR2 SVGEGT. V lost 6 bases, J lost 0 bases, and 15 bases lay in between. CDR3 sequence (DNA): TGTGCCAGCAGGGGGGACACCGCCAGCTCCTACAATGAGCAGTTCTTC. Amino acid sequence: CASRGDTASSYNEQFF.

This clonotype appeared a single time. This chain connects TRBV15 to TRBJ1-1, with D possibly being TRBD1 (6 bases). The CDR3 runs to 14 residues. The V gene's germline CDR1 is LNHNV and CDR2 YYDKDF (reference sequence). V lost 6 bases, J lost 0 bases, and 11 bases lay in between. CDR3 sequence: CATRPDRLNTEAFF. The CDR3 region has the DNA TGTGCCACCAGACCTGACAGGTTGAACACTGAAGCTTTCTTT.

The rearrangement joins TRBV6-1 to TRBJ1-5; TRBD1 matches 8 bases. The germline V gene has CDR1 MNHNS and CDR2 SASEGT. This CDR3 has 19 residues. The trim removed 5 bases at V and 2 bases at J, leaving 17 bases unmatched. In DNA form, the CDR3 reads TGTGCCAGCAGTCCCCCGGCGGACAGGGTGGCCATAGGCAATCAGCCCCAGCATTTT. Encoded protein: CASSPPADRVAIGNQPQHF.

The V and J genes are TRBV2 and TRBJ1-6; D gene unclear. The CDR3 runs 14 residues. Germline CDR1 reads SNHLY; CDR2 reads FYNNEI. Between the trimmed V and J ends, which lost 8 bases and 1 base, there was a span of 9 bases. The CDR3, as DNA: TGTGCCAGCTCGGACTTATCCTATAATTCACCCCTCCACTTT. Amino acid sequence: CASSDLSYNSPLHF.

V usage is TRBV20-1 and J usage is TRBJ2-3; 12 positions match TRBD2. The CDR3 extends over 13 amino acids. Germline trimming cut 4 bases from V and 4 bases from J; bases unmatched to any gene: 0. Germline loops: CDR1 DFQATT, CDR2 SNEGSKA (reference sequence). This CDR3 is CSATSGRADTQYF. The CDR3 DNA follows: TGCAGTGCTACTAGCGGGAGGGCAGATACGCAGTATTTT.

The rearrangement joins TRBV20-1 to TRBJ1-2; D is perhaps TRBD1 (5 bases). The germline gives CDR1 DFQATT, CDR2 SNEGSKA (reference sequence). The CDR3 totals 14 residues. V was cut by 1 base and J by 0 bases, with 9 bases left in between. The CDR3 loop is CSARARRANYGYTF. CDR3 DNA sequence: TGCAGTGCTAGAGCTCGCAGGGCTAACTATGGCTACACCTTC.

By share, this clonotype ranks as medium-sized (0.01 to 0.1%). The genes are TRBV20-1 and TRBJ1-6; TRBD1 aligns across 9 bases. The CDR3 spans 14 residues. Per germline, CDR1 DFQATT and CDR2 SNEGSKA (reference sequence). After removal of 4 bases from V and 10 bases from J, the junction contained 8 bases not matched to a gene. The CDR3 is CSATLGTGWSPLHF. In nucleotides, the CDR3 is TGCAGTGCTACTTTAGGGACAGGGTGGTCACCCCTCCACTTT.

The gene calls are TRBV19 and TRBJ1-6, with 7 bases identical to TRBD1. The junction had 7 bases not matched to a gene; V was cut back by 6 bases and J by 5 bases. Germline V gene sequence: CDR1 LNHDA, CDR2 SQIVND (reference sequence). This CDR3 is built from 15 residues. The CDR3 nucleotides read TGTGCCAGTAGCCTCTCGACAGGGCATAATTCACCCCTCCACTTT. Encoded protein: CASSLSTGHNSPLHF.

This chain connects TRBV5-1 to TRBJ1-5, with D perhaps matching TRBD1 (6 bases). V lost 4 bases and J lost 7, with 15 bases in between. This CDR3 is built from 14 residues. Germline V gives CDR1 SGHRS, CDR2 YFSETQ. CDR3 in amino acids: CASSHRPGVQPQHF. DNA for the CDR3: TGCGCCAGCAGCCACCGACCAGGGGTCCAGCCCCAGCATTTT.

This clonotype was observed a handful of times. The rearrangement uses TRBV5-1 and TRBJ2-5; 8 nucleotides agree with TRBD1. Germline lookup yields CDR1 SGHRS and CDR2 YFSETQ. The CDR3 contains 16 residues. V lost 0 bases, J lost 5 bases, and 9 bases stayed unmatched. CDR3 DNA: TGCGCCAGCAGCTTGGGGACAGGGACAAGAGTCGAGACCCAGTACTTC. Residues: CASSLGTGTRVETQYF.

This chain joins TRBV6-2 or TRBV6-3 and TRBJ2-5, with 8 positions matching TRBD1. Germline CDR1 reads MNHEY; CDR2 reads SVGEGT. This CDR3 is built from 16 residues. Trimming cost V 6 bases and J 4 bases; bases outside gene matches: 13. The CDR3 region is CASSWGRQGSPETQYF. The CDR3 nucleotides read TGTGCCAGCAGCTGGGGGAGACAGGGGTCCCCAGAGACCCAGTACTTC.

The chain uses TRBV7-2 and TRBJ1-1; perhaps TRBD1 as D (5 bases). Germline-derived CDR1 and CDR2 are SGHTA and FQGNSA. The CDR3 covers 14 residues. The V and J ends lost 1 base and 4 bases respectively, with 10 bases between them. The CDR3 here is CASSLVIGGTEAFF. CDR3 sequence (DNA): TGTGCCAGCAGCTTAGTAATTGGGGGCACTGAAGCTTTCTTT. The variable domain in full, completed from reference TRBV7-2 and TRBJ1-1, reads GAGVSQSPSNKVTEKGKDVELRCDPISGHTALYWYRQSLGQGLEFLIYFQGNSAPDKSGLPSDRFSAERTGGSVSTLTIQRTQQEDSAVYLCASSLVIGGTEAFFGQGTRLTVV.

The chain joins TRBV5-1 to TRBJ1-2; no firm D call. V lost 4 bases, J lost 4 bases, and 11 bases lay in between. The CDR3 is made up of 13 amino acids. The V gene's germline CDR1 is SGHRS and CDR2 YFSETQ. The CDR3 nucleotides are TGCGCCAGCAGCATCCAGGATCCCTATGGCTACACCTTC. Amino acids: CASSIQDPYGYTF.

The V call is TRBV7-2, the J call TRBJ1-6, with 7 bases aligning to TRBD1. This CDR3 comprises 14 residues. Germline CDR1 reads SGHTA; CDR2 reads FQGNSA. Trimming took 0 bases from V and 8 from J; bases not matched to a gene: 1. The CDR3 region is CASSLADRYSPLHF. The CDR3 coding sequence is TGTGCCAGCAGCTTAGCGGACAGGTATTCACCCCTCCACTTT.

V and J are TRBV19 and TRBJ1-5; unclear D gene. CDR1 and CDR2 from the germline V gene are LNHDA and SQIVND (reference sequence). The CDR3 runs 14 residues. Trimming shortened V by 0 bases and J by 0 bases, and 3 bases separated the two germline ends. CDR3 residues: CASSIDLSNQPQHF. CDR3 sequence (DNA): TGTGCCAGTAGTATAGACCTTAGCAATCAGCCCCAGCATTTT. Complete variable domain (other parts from reference TRBV19 and TRBJ1-5): DGGITQSPKYLFRKEGQNVTLSCEQNLNHDAMYWYRQDPGQGLRLIYYSQIVNDFQKGDIAEGYSVSREKKESFPLTVTSAQKNPTAFYLCASSIDLSNQPQHFGDGTRLSIL.